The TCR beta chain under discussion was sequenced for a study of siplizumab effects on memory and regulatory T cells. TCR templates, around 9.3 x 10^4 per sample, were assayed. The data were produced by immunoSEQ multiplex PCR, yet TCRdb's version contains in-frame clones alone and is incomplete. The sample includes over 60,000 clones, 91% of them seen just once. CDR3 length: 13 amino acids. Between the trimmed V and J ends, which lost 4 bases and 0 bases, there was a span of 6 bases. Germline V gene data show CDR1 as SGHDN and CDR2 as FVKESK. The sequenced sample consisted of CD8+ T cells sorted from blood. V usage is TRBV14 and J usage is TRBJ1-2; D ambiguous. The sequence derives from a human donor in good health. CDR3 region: CASSPGANYGYTF. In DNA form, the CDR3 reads TGTGCCAGCAGCCCCGGAGCTAACTATGGCTACACCTTC.